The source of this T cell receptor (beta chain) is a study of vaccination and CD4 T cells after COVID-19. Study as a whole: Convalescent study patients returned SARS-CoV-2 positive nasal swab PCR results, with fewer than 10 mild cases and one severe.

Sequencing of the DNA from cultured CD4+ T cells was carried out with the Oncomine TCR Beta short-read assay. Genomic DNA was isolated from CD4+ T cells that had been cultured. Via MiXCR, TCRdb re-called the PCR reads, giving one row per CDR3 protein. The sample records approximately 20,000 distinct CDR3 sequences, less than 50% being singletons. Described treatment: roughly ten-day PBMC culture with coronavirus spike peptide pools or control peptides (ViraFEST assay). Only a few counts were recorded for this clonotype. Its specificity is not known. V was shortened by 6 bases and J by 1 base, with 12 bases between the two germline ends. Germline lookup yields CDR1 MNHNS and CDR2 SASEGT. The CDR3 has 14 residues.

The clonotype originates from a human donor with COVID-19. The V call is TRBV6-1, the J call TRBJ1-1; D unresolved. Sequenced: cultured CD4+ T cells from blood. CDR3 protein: CASRTDGSNTEAFF. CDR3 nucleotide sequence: TGTGCCAGCAGGACCGACGGATCGAACACTGAAGCTTTCTTT.